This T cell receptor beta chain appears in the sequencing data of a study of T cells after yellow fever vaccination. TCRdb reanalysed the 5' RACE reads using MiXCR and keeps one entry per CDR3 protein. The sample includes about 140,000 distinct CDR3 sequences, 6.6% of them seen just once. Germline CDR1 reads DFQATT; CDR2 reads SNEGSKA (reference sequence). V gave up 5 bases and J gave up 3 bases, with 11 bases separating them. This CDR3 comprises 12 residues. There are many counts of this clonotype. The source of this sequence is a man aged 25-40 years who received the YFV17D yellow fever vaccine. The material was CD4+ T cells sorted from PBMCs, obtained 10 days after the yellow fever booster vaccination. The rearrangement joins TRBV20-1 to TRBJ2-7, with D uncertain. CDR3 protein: CSALPDGYEQYF. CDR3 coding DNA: TGCAGTGCTCTGCCGGACGGCTACGAGCAGTACTTC.